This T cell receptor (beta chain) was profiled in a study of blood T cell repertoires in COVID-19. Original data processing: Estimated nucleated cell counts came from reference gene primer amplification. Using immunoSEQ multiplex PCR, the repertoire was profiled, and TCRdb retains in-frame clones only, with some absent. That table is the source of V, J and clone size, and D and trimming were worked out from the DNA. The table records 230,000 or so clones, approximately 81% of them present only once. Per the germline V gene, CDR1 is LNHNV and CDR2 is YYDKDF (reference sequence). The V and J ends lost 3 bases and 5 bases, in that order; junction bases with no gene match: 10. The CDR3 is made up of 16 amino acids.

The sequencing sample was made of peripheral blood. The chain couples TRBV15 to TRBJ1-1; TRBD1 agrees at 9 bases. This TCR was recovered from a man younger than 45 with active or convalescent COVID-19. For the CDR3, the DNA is TGTGCCACCAGCAGGAGGACAGGGGCGATGAGAACTGAAGCTTTCTTT. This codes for CATSRRTGAMRTEAFF.